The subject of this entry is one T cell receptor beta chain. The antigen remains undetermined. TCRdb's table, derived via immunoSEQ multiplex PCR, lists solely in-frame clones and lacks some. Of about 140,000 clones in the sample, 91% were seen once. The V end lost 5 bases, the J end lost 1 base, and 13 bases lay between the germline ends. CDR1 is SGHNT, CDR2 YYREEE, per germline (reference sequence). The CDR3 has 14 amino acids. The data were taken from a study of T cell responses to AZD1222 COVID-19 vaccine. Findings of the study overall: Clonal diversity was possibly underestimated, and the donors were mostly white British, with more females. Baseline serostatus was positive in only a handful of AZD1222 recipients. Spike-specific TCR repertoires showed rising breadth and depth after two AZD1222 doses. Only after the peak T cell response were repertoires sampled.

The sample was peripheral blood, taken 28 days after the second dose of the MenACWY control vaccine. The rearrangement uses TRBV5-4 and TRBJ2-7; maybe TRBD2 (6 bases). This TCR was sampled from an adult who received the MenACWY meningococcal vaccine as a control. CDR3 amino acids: CASSTGGTSYEQYF. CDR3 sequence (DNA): TGTGCCAGCAGTACGGGTGGGACTTCCTACGAGCAGTACTTC.